Below, 8 T cell receptor beta chains from the same sample are listed, as sequenced in a study of low-dose radiotherapy and immunotherapy resistance in tumors. First-strand cDNA used TRAV- and TRBV-specific primers, covering alpha and beta chains. Amplification, which lasted around 22 PCR cycles, used a constant-region primer and V-primer adapter to amplify TCRs. From the reads, TCRdb called clonotypes with MiXCR, one entry per CDR3 protein. The sample has under 15,000 distinct CDR3 sequences, around three fifths seen once. These receptors originate from a human donor with advanced metastatic prostate, ovarian, gallbladder or colorectal cancer (not recorded which). This table probably holds off-target reads from a library built for another chain.

The genes are TRBV9 and TRBJ2-3; possible D gene TRBD1, 6 bases. V was clipped by 4 bases and J by 2 bases, with 11 bases between them. Germline-derived CDR1 and CDR2 are SGDLS and YYNGEE. The CDR3 has 14 amino acids. CDR3: CASSRTEATDTQYF. CDR3 bases: TGTGCCAGCAGCAGGACAGAGGCCACAGATACGCAGTATTTT.

The gene calls are TRBV6-2 or TRBV6-3 and TRBJ2-7, with 7 bases identical to TRBD1. Germline assignment: CDR1 MNHEY and CDR2 SVGEGT. V gave up 8 bases and J gave up 2 bases; unmatched junction bases: 9. This CDR3 is 14 amino acids long. The CDR3 DNA follows: TGTGCCAGCGTCGGCAGGGGACAGCCCTACGAGCAGTACTTC. This translates into CASVGRGQPYEQYF.

This rearrangement joins TRBV3-1 to TRBJ2-2; D is possibly TRBD1 or TRBD2 (6 bases each). The V gene lost 1 base and the J gene lost 1 base, with 16 bases spanning the gap. The CDR3 has 18 amino acids. Germline loops: CDR1 LGHDT, CDR2 YNNKEL (reference sequence). Here the CDR3 DNA reads TGTGCCAGCAGCCAAGTTGGGGGCGGGATCTTGAACACCGGGGAGCTGTTTTTT. This sequence encodes CASSQVGGGILNTGELFF.

The V and J genes are TRBV6-2 or TRBV6-3 and TRBJ2-5; 9 bases are a match to TRBD2. V lost 7 bases, J lost 5 bases, and 17 bases stayed unmatched. The CDR3 consists of 17 residues. The germline V gene encodes CDR1 MNHEY and CDR2 SVGEGT. This CDR3 reads CASTPKGASGTGETQYF. The CDR3 DNA reads TGTGCCAGCACCCCCAAGGGGGCTAGCGGGACGGGGGAGACCCAGTACTTC.

The chain carries TRBV5-1 and TRBJ2-7, with 10 bases aligning to TRBD2. Germline-derived CDR1 and CDR2 are SGHRS and YFSETQ. CDR3 length: 14 amino acids. Trimming cost V 4 bases and J 2 bases; bases outside gene matches: 3. CDR3 in DNA: TGCGCCAGCAGCCCCGGGACTAGCGCCTACGAGCAGTACTTC. Translation: CASSPGTSAYEQYF. The complete variable domain, with remaining parts taken from reference TRBV5-1 and TRBJ2-7, reads KAGVTQTPRYLIKTRGQQVTLSCSPISGHRSVSWYQQTPGQGLQFLFEYFSETQRNKGNFPGRFSGRQFSNSRSEMNVSTLELGDSALYLCASSPGTSAYEQYFGPGTRLTVT.

This chain connects TRBV27 to TRBJ1-6; 7 bases fit TRBD1. V lost 4 bases and J lost 3; bases outside the gene matches: 6. Germline loops: CDR1 MNHEY, CDR2 SMNVEV (reference sequence). The CDR3 contains 16 residues. The DNA for the CDR3 is TGTGCCAGCAGTTCTGGGACAGCGAGCTATAATTCACCCCTCCACTTT. Protein product: CASSSGTASYNSPLHF.

V gene TRBV3-1 combines with J gene TRBJ2-1; 10 bases are shared with TRBD1. CDR3 length: 15 amino acids. Germline V gene sequence: CDR1 LGHDT, CDR2 YNNKEL (reference sequence). The J segment lost 5 bases and the V segment lost 4 bases, leaving 5 bases of the junction unmatched. The CDR3 loop reads CASSPRDRGDNEQFF. The CDR3 coding sequence is TGTGCCAGCAGCCCCCGGGACAGGGGCGACAATGAGCAGTTCTTC.

This clonotype has only one observation. This sequence joins TRBV2 and TRBJ1-2; possibly TRBD1 for D (5 bases). The CDR3 covers 12 residues. Trimming took off 4 bases at V and 5 bases at J, with 8 bases between the two ends. Germline loops: CDR1 SNHLY, CDR2 FYNNEI. The DNA of the CDR3 is TGTGCCAGCAGTGTACAGGATTATGGCTACACCTTC. Encoded protein: CASSVQDYGYTF.